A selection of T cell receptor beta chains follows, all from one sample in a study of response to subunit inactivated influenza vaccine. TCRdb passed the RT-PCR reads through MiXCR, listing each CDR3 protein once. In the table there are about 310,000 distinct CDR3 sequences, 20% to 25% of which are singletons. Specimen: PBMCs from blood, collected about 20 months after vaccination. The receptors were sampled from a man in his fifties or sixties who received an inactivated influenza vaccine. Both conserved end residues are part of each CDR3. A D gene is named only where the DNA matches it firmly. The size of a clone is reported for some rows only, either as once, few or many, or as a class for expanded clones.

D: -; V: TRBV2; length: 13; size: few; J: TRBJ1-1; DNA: TGTGCCAGCAGTGAGGCGGGGGGTGATGAAGCTTTCTTT; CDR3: CASSEAGGDEAFF
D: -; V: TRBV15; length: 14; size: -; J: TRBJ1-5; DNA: TGTGCCACCAGCACCTGGGGAAGCAATCAGCCCCAGCATTTT; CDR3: CATSTWGSNQPQHF
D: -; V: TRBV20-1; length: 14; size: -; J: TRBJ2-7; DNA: TGCAGTGCTAGAGTGCCGGGACGACGCTACGAGCAGTACTTC; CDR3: CSARVPGRRYEQYF
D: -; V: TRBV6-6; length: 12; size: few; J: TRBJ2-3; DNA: TGTGCCAGCAGTTACGGGCCTGATACGCAGTATTTT; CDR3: CASSYGPDTQYF
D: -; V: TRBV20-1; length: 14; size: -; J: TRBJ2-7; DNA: TGCAGCCTACAACAAGCACAGATAAACTACGAGCAGTACTTC; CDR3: CSLQQAQINYEQYF
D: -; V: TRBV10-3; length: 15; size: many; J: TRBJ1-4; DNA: TGTGCCATCAGTGAGAAGGGTACAACTAATGAAAAACTGTTTTTT; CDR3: CAISEKGTTNEKLFF
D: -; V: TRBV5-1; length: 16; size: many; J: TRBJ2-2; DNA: TGCGCCAGCAGCTTGGCTCCAGGGGCGAATACCGGGGAGCTGTTTTTT; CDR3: CASSLAPGANTGELFF
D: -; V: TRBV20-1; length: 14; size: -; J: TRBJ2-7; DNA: TGCAGTGCAACTCAGAATAGCGGAGCGTACGAGCAGTACTTC; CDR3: CSATQNSGAYEQYF
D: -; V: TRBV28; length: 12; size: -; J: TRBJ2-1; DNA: TGTGCCAGCAGTCAGACTAGGTATGAGCAGTTCTTC; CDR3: CASSQTRYEQFF
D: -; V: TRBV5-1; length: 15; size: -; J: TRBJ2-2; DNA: TGCGCCAGCAGCTTGGGGACCTCAGAGGCCGGGGAGCTGTTTTTT; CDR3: CASSLGTSEAGELFF
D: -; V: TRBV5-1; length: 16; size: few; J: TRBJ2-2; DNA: TGCGCCAGCAGCTTCAATACAGGATATAACACCGGGGAGCTGTTTTTT; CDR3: CASSFNTGYNTGELFF
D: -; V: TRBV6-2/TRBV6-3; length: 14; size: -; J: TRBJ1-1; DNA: TGTGCCAGCAGTTACGAGAACAGGTTTACTGAAGCTTTCTTT; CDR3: CASSYENRFTEAFF
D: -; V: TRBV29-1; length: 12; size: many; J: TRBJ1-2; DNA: TGCAGCGTTAATCGGGACGGTGGTGGCTACACCTTC; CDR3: CSVNRDGGGYTF
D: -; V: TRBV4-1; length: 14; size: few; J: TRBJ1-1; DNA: TGCGCCAGCAGCCCTCAGAGGCTGAACACTGAAGCTTTCTTT; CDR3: CASSPQRLNTEAFF
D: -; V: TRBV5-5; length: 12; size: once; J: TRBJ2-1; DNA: TGTGCCAGCAGCCCAACTAGGGTTGAGCAGTTCTTC; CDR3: CASSPTRVEQFF
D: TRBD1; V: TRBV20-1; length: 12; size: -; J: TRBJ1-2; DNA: TGCAGTGCAAACCCAGGGGGCCATGGCTACACCTTC; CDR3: CSANPGGHGYTF
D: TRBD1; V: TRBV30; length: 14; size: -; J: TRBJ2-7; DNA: TGTGCCTGGATGGGGACAGGGGGCCTCTACGAGCAGTACTTC; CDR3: CAWMGTGGLYEQYF
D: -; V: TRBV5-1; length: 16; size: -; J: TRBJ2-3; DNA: TGCGCCAGCAGCCCCTTAGGGGACACAGACACAGATACGCAGTATTTT; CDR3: CASSPLGDTDTDTQYF
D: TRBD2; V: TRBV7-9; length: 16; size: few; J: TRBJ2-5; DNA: TGTGCCAGCAGCGAGGGACTAGCGGGAAAGATGGAGACCCAGTACTTC; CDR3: CASSEGLAGKMETQYF
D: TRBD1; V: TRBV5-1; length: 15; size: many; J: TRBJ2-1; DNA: TGCGCCAGCAGCTTGGAGGGACAGGGTCTCAATGAGCAGTTCTTC; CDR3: CASSLEGQGLNEQFF
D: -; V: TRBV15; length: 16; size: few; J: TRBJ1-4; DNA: TGTGCCACCAGCAACACTCCCTGGGAGCAATATGAAAAACTGTTTTTT; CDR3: CATSNTPWEQYEKLFF
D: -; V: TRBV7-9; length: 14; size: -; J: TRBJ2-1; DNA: TGTGCCAGCAGCTTAACGGCAAGTTACAATGAGCAGTTCTTC; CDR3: CASSLTASYNEQFF
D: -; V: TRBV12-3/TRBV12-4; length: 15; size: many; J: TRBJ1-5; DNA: TGTGCCAGCAGCCGGGACGGCCATAGCAATCAGCCCCAGCATTTT; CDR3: CASSRDGHSNQPQHF
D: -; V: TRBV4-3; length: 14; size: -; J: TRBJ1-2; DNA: TGCGCCAGCAGCCAAGATGTCGTCACCTATGGCTACACCTTC; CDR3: CASSQDVVTYGYTF